This T cell receptor (beta chain) was identified during a study of T cells in Graves' hyperthyroidism and ophthalmopathy. RNA transcripts provided the source from which TCR beta CDR3 regions were amplified. First-round RT-PCR of the TCR CDR3 relied on the HTBI primer set. TCRdb redid the calling of the multiplex PCR reads with MiXCR, one entry per CDR3 protein. Of 270,000 or so distinct CDR3 sequences in the sample, around a quarter were seen once. Among the patients, aged 18 to 65, hyperthyroidism was newly diagnosed and had lasted under 2 months. A roughly 9.3 ml volume of fresh peripheral blood provided the PBMCs. Study outcomes and limitations: Peripheral blood also featured most of the thyroid clonotypes expanded above 0.001. Ophthalmopathy onset followed model prediction by a median around 6.9 months.

The germline V and J ends were trimmed by 4 bases and 3 bases, with 13 bases remaining between them. CDR1 DFQATT and CDR2 SNEGSKA come from the germline V gene (reference sequence). The CDR3 is 13 amino acids. Concerning this clonotype: Its specificity is not known.

Source material: blood. The source is a man between 40 and 49 years old with Graves' hyperthyroidism that later progressed to Graves' ophthalmopathy. V usage is TRBV20-1 and J usage is TRBJ2-7, with D perhaps TRBD1 (6 bases). CDR3: CSATRGGYYEQYF. In nucleotides, the CDR3 is TGCAGTGCTACGAGAGGGGGATACTACGAGCAGTACTTC.